Presented here are 3 T cell receptor beta chains from one specimen sequenced in a study of response to subunit inactivated influenza vaccine. TCRdb analysed the RT-PCR reads with MiXCR anew, one entry per CDR3 protein. The repertoire holds under 200,000 distinct CDR3 sequences, with 9.5% to 13% as singletons. The source material was non-naive T cells sorted from PBMCs, sampled roughly 48 days after vaccination. The receptors derive from a man aged 45-65 years who received an inactivated influenza vaccine.

The sample holds many counts of this clonotype. This sequence joins TRBV7-9 and TRBJ2-7, with 7 bases fitting TRBD2. The ends lost 5 bases at V and 2 bases at J; junction bases unmatched: 6. Germline CDR1 and CDR2: SEHNR and FQNEAQ (reference sequence). The CDR3 contains 14 residues. The CDR3 DNA reads as TGTGCCAGCAGCCCAGCGGGGATTGCCTACGAGCAGTACTTC. Its protein product is CASSPAGIAYEQYF. The entire variable domain, with the rest obtained from reference TRBV7-9 and TRBJ2-7, is as follows: DTGVSQNPRHKITKRGQNVTFRCDPISEHNRLYWYRQTLGQGPEFLTYFQNEAQLEKSRLLSDRFSAERPKGSFSTLEIQRTEQGDSAMYLCASSPAGIAYEQYFGPGTRLTVT.

The rearrangement joins TRBV5-1 to TRBJ2-7; possible D gene TRBD2, 6 bases. The CDR3 contains 16 residues. Trimming removed 0 bases from V and 4 bases from J, with 17 bases in between. CDR1 is SGHRS and CDR2 is YFSETQ in the germline V gene. CDR3 nucleotide sequence: TGCGCCAGCAGCTTGGGGACATTCGGGGGATTTTACGAGCAGTACTTC. It codes for CASSLGTFGGFYEQYF.

This chain joins TRBV6-1 and TRBJ2-2; 12 bases are shared with TRBD1. J gave up 5 bases and V 6 bases, and 1 base lay outside the gene matches. The germline V gene encodes CDR1 MNHNS and CDR2 SASEGT. The CDR3 runs 14 residues. The CDR3 loop is CASRGQGATGELFF. DNA of the CDR3: TGTGCCAGCAGGGGACAGGGGGCAACCGGGGAGCTGTTTTTT.